This T cell receptor beta chain emerged from a study of blood T cell repertoires in COVID-19. About the research overall: The study drew acute and convalescent COVID-19 samples from the United States, Italy and Spain. PBMCs, B-cell-depleted T cells, or T cells provided the cDNA or gDNA that made up the material.

Donors of Cohort 3 who recovered were those that had two negative PCRs, clearance, or symptom resolution. Using immunoSEQ multiplex PCR, the repertoire was profiled, and TCRdb retains in-frame clones only, with some absent. The repertoire has roughly 260,000 clones, over 75% of them found once; the top ten carry 1.5% to 2%. This CDR3 has 14 amino acids. With 4 bases removed from V and 3 bases from J, the gap between germline ends came to 13 bases. Germline V lookup: CDR1 GTSNPN, CDR2 SVGIG (reference sequence). The sequenced material came from PBMCs or T cells enriched from blood (not recorded which). The chain joins TRBV30 to TRBJ2-1; D perhaps matches TRBD1 (6 bases). The source of this sequence is a woman in her forties or fifties who had recovered from COVID-19. Here the CDR3 DNA reads TGTGCCTGGATGTTGGGACACTACTACAATGAGCAGTTCTTC. It translates to CAWMLGHYYNEQFF.